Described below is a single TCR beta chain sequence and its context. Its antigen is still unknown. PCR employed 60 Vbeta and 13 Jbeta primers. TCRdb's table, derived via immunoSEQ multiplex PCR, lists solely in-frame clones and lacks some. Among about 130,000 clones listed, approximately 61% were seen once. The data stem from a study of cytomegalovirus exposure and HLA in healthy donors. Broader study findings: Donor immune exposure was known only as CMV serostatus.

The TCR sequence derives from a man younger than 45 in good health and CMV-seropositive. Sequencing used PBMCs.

CDR3 amino acids: CASSFMDREYGYTF. CDR3 coding DNA: TGTGCCAGCAGCTTCATGGACAGAGAATATGGCTACACCTTC. The V call is TRBV7-2, the J call TRBJ1-2, with D perhaps matching TRBD1 (6 bases). CDR3 length: 14 amino acids. V gave up 3 bases and J gave up 5 bases, with 13 bases separating them. Germline CDR1 reads SGHTA; CDR2 reads FQGNSA.